This entry concerns a single T cell receptor beta chain. Antigen: not known. The repertoire was sequenced with immunoSEQ multiplex PCR; TCRdb's copy has only in-frame clones and lacks some. Found here are some 130,000 clones, approximately 95% of them singletons; the top ten hold 3.3%. This specimen belongs to a study of graft-versus-host responses after intestinal transplantation. Background on the study: Multivisceral, liver-intestinal, or isolated intestinal transplants were given to recipients. All of the recipients had induction that used anti-thymocyte globulin, then tacrolimus and steroids for around 3 years. Study results and limitations: Some GvH clones appeared in ileal mucosa or blood before recipient bone marrow.

Germline loops: CDR1 SGHNT, CDR2 YYREEE (reference sequence). Trimming left V 4 bases short and J 6 bases short, with 17 bases between. The CDR3 has 14 amino acids. The chain recombines TRBV5-4 with TRBJ2-7, with D possibly TRBD2 on 5 matching bases. Here the sequenced sample was unstimulated CD8+ T cells sorted from spleen or lymph node cells, taken before intestinal transplant. The source is a human donor who received an intestinal transplant. The CDR3 region has the DNA TGTGCCAGCAGCCCCACCACTAGTCGCTCCGAGCAGTACTTC. As protein: CASSPTTSRSEQYF.